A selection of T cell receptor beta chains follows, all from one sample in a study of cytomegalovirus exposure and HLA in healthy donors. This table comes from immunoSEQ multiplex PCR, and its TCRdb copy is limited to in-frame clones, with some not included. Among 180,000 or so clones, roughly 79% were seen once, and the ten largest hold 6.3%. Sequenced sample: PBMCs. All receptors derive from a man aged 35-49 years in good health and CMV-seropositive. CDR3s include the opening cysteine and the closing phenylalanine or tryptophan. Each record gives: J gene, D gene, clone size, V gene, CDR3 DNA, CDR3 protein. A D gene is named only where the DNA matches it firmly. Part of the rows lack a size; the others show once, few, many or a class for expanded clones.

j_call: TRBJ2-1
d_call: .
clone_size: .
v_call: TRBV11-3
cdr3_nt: TGTGCCAGCAGCCTGTCCGGGGTCTACAATGAGCAGTTCTTC
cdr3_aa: CASSLSGVYNEQFF

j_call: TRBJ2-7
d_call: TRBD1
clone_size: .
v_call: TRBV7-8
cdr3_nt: TGTGCCAGCAGCTTAGAGAACAGGGGGCTCTACGAGCAGTACTTC
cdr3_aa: CASSLENRGLYEQYF

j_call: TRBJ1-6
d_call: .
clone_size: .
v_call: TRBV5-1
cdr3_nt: TGCGCCAGCAGCCCGACAGATTTCCTTAGCGGTTACGGAAATTCACCCCTCCACTTT
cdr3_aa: CASSPTDFLSGYGNSPLHF

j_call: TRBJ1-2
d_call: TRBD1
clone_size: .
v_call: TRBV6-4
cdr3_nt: TGTGCCAGCAGTGACTCCGTTCCCTGGACAGGCGCTAACTATGGCTACACCTTC
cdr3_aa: CASSDSVPWTGANYGYTF

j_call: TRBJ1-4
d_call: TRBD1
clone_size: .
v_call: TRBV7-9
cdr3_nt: TGTTCCAGCAGCTACCCTACCACCCCCCGGGACAGGGGTATGGAAAAACTGTTTTTT
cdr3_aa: CSSSYPTTPRDRGMEKLFF

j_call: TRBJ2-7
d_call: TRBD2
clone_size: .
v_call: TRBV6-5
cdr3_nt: TGTGCCAGCACCGAGCGGGAGGGCCGATACGAGCAGTACTTC
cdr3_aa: CASTEREGRYEQYF

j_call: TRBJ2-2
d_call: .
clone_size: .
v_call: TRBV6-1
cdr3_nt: TGTGCCAGCAGCCGGGAGAACACCGGGGAGCTGTTTTTT
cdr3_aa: CASSRENTGELFF

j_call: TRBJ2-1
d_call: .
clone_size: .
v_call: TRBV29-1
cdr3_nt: TGCAGCGTGCTCTCCGGGACACGAAGTTACAATGAGCAGTTCTTC
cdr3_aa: CSVLSGTRSYNEQFF

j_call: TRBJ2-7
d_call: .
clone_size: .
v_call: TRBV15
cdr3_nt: TGTGCCACCAGCGACCGGCGGGCGGGCTACGAGCAGTACTTC
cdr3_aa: CATSDRRAGYEQYF

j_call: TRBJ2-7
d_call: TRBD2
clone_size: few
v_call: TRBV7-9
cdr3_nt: TGTTCCAGCAGCTGGCAGACTAGCGGGATCTACGAGCAGTACTTC
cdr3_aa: CSSSWQTSGIYEQYF

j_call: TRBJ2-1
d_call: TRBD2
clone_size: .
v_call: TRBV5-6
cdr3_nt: TGTGCCAGCACTACCTACCTCGGGACTAGCCCGTTCTTC
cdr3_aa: CASTTYLGTSPFF

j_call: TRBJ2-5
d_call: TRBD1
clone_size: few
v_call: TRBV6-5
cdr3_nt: TGTGCCAGCATCCGGACAGGGGGCTCTGGCGAGACCCAGTACTTC
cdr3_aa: CASIRTGGSGETQYF

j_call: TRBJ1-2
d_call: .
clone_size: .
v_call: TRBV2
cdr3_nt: TGTGCCAGCAGTTTGACTCAACAGGAGGGCTACACCTTC
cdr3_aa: CASSLTQQEGYTF

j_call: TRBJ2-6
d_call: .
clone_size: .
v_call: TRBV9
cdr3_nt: TGTGCCAGCAGCGTAAGGCGGTCTGGGGCCAACGTCCTGACTTTC
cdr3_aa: CASSVRRSGANVLTF

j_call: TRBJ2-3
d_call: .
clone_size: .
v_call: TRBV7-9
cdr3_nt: TGTGCCAGCACCCCGCCGCGGGATACGCAGTATTTT
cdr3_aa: CASTPPRDTQYF

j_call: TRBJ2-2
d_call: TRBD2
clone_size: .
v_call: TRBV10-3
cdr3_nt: TGTGCCACCCGAAATATCGCCTCTAGCGGGAGGGTCAACACCGGGGAGCTGTTTTTT
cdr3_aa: CATRNIASSGRVNTGELFF

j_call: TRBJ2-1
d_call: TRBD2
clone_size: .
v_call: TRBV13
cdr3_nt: TGTGCCAGCAGCTCTACCGGGACTAGGGTGTACAATGAGCAGTTCTTC
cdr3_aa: CASSSTGTRVYNEQFF

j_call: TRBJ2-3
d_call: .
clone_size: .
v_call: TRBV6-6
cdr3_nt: TGTGCCAGCAGTTCTTCCGCAGATACGCAGTATTTT
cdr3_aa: CASSSSADTQYF

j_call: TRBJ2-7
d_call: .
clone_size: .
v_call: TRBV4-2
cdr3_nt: TGTGCCAGCAGCCAAGACTACGGCTACGAGCAGTACTTC
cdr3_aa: CASSQDYGYEQYF

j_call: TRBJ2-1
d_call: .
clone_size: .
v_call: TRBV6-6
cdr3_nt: TGTGCCAGCAGTTACAAGGGGCAAACAGAGTTCTTC
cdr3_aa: CASSYKGQTEFF

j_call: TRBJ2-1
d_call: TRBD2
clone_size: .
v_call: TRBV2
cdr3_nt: TGTGCCAGCAGCACGGGGACTAGCGGGAGGATTAATGAGCAGTTCTTC
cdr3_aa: CASSTGTSGRINEQFF

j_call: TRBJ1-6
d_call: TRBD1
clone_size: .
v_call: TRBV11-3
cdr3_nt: TGTGCCAGCAGCCGACAGGGAAGCTCCTATAATTCACCCCTCCACTTT
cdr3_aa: CASSRQGSSYNSPLHF

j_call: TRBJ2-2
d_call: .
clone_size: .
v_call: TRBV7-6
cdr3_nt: TGTGCCAGCAGCCTGCGGGGGCAGGGTGAGAACACCGGGGAGCTGTTTTTT
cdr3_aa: CASSLRGQGENTGELFF

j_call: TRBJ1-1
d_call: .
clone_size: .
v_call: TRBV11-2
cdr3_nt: TGTGCCAGCAGCTTTGGCCCTGAAGCTTTCTTT
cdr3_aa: CASSFGPEAFF

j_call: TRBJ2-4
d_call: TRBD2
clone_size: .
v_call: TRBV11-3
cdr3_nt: TGTGCCAGCAGCCTAGCGGGAGTTGGAAACATTCAGTACTTC
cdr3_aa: CASSLAGVGNIQYF

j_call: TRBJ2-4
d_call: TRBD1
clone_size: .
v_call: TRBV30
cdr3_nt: TGTGCCTGGAGTGGGACCGCTGGGGACAGTCAGTACTTC
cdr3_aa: CAWSGTAGDSQYF

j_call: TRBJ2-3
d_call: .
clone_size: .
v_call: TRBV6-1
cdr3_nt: TGTGCCAGCTTGGGACATTACACAGATACGCAGTATTTT
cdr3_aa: CASLGHYTDTQYF

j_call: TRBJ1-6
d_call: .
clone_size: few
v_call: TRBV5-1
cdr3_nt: TGCGCCAGCAGCTTGGACGGGGAACAGCCCCTCCACTTT
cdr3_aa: CASSLDGEQPLHF

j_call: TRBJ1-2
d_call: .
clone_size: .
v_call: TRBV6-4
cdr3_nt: TGTGCCAGCAGTCCGAGGGAGGGGGGAATTGGCTACACCTTC
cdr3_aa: CASSPREGGIGYTF

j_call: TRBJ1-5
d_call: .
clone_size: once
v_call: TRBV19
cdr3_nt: TGTGCCAGTAGTTTCCCCATAGATAGCAATCAGCCCCAGCATTTT
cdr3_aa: CASSFPIDSNQPQHF

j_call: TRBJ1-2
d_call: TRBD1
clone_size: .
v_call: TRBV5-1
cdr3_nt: TGCGCCAGCAGCTTGCCGCAGGGGGTATATGGCTACACCTTC
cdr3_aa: CASSLPQGVYGYTF

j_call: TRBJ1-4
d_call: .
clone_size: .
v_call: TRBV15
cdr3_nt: TGTGCCACCAGCAGAGATCAAGGACAGCCTAATGAAAAACTGTTTTTT
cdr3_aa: CATSRDQGQPNEKLFF

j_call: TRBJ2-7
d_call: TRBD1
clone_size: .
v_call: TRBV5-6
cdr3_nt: TGTGCCAGCAGCTTGGGGGGACAGGGGCCTGGGGAGTACTTC
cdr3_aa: CASSLGGQGPGEYF

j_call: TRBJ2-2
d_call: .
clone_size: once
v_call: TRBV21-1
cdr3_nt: TGTGCCAGCAGCAAATGCCCTTCAGGGGGACCCGGGGAGCTGTTTTTT
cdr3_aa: CASSKCPSGGPGELFF

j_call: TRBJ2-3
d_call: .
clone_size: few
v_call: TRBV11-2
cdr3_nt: TGTGCCAGCAGCTTAGATAATATTGGAGCGGCAGATACGCAGTATTTT
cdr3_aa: CASSLDNIGAADTQYF

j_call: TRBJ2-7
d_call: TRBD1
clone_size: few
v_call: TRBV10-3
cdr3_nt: TGTGCCATCAGCGGGGACAGCTCCTACGAGCAGTACTTC
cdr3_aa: CAISGDSSYEQYF

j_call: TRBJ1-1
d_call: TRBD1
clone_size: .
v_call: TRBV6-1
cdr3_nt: TGTGCCAGCAATCGGGGACAGGGGAACACTGAAGCTTTCTTT
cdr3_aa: CASNRGQGNTEAFF

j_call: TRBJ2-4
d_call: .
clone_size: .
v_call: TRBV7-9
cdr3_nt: TGTGCCAGCAGCCCAAGGGGAGCCAAAAACATTCAGTACTTC
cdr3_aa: CASSPRGAKNIQYF

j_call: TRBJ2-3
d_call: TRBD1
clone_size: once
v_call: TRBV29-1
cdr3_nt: TGCAGCGTTGAAATTTTCTCCCGGACAGGGAAATTCGGTACGCAGTATTTT
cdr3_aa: CSVEIFSRTGKFGTQYF

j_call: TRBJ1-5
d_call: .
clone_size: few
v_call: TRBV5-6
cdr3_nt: TGTGCCAGCAGCTTGGGCGGGACCTTGGCCCAGCCCCAGCATTTT
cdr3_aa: CASSLGGTLAQPQHF

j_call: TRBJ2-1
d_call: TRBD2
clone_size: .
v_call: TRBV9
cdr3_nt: TGTGCCAGCACCCGGGAGGGCCGGGACAATGAGCAGTTCTTC
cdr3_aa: CASTREGRDNEQFF

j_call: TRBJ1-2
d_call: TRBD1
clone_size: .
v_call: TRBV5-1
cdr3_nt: TGCGCCAGCAGCGGGGGGACAGGGGGAATCCTCTATGGCTACACCTTC
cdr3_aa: CASSGGTGGILYGYTF

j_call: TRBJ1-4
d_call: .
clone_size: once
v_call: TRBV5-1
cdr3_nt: TGCGCCAGCAGCTTGGGACAGGCTTTCGAAAAACTGTTTTTT
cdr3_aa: CASSLGQAFEKLFF

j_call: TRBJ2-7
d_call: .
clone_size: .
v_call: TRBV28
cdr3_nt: TGTGCCAGCAGTATAGGACAGAGCCCCTACGAGCAGTACTTC
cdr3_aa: CASSIGQSPYEQYF

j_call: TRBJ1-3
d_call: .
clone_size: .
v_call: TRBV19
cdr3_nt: TGTGCCAGTAGCCCCCTCGCTGGAAACACCATATATTTT
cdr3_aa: CASSPLAGNTIYF

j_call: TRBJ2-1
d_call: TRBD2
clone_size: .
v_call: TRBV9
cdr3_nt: TGTGCCAGCAGCTCGACTAGCGGGAGCTACAATGAGCAGTTCTTC
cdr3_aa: CASSSTSGSYNEQFF

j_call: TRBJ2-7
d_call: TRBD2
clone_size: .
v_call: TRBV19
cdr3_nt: TGTGCCAGTAGTATATCGGGGGGACGGCGGGAGGGCCCTCCTTACGAGCAGTACTTC
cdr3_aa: CASSISGGRREGPPYEQYF

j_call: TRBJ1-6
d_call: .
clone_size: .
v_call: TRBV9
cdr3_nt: TGTGCCAGCGGCAGGGATAATTCACCCCTCCACTTT
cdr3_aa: CASGRDNSPLHF